A selection of T cell receptor beta chains follows, all from one sample in a study of blood T cell repertoires in COVID-19. The assay was immunoSEQ multiplex PCR, and TCRdb's table has in-frame clones only and misses some. This sample has approximately 340,000 clones, with roughly 90% found just once. The sample was PBMCs or T cells enriched from blood (not recorded which). These receptors all come from a woman between 40 and 55 years old who had been exposed to COVID-19. The CDR3 runs from the conserved cysteine through the conserved F or W. The D gene is left open where the match is weak. Size is omitted from some rows. Given values are once, few, many or a class for expanded clones.

V gene	J gene	D gene	clone size	CDR3 DNA	CDR3 protein
TRBV3-1/TRBV3-2	TRBJ1-1	NA	NA	TGTGCCAGCAGCCAAGTAACAGGGCGGTACACTGAAGCTTTCTTT	CASSQVTGRYTEAFF
TRBV2	TRBJ1-6	NA	NA	TGTGCCAGCAGAGAGAGACAGAATCGGACACCCCTCCACTTT	CASRERQNRTPLHF
TRBV19	TRBJ1-5	TRBD1	once	TGTGCCAGTCGAGTACAGGGGTTTCAGCCCCAGCATTTT	CASRVQGFQPQHF
TRBV4-1	TRBJ2-7	NA	NA	TGCGCCAGCAGCCAAGATCGAGCCACGTCGCGTACCTACGAGCAGTACTTC	CASSQDRATSRTYEQYF
TRBV10-1	TRBJ2-3	TRBD1	NA	TGCGCCAGCAGTGAGGAAGGACAGGGGATCACAGATACGCAGTATTTT	CASSEEGQGITDTQYF
TRBV6-4	TRBJ2-3	TRBD2	NA	TGTGCCAGCAGTGAGCGGGGGGCAGCCGCGACAGATACGCAGTATTTT	CASSERGAAATDTQYF
TRBV5-1	TRBJ2-5	TRBD2	NA	TGCGCCAGCCATCCTACCTCCGGGACTAATATACAGACCCAGTACTTC	CASHPTSGTNIQTQYF
TRBV11-2	TRBJ2-1	NA	NA	TGTGCCAGCAGTCGCAAAGACACGCCGTACGGCCATCGAGAGCAGTTCTTC	CASSRKDTPYGHREQFF
TRBV7-3	TRBJ2-5	TRBD2	NA	TGTGCCAGCAGCTTAAAGGGACTAGCGGGAGAGACCCAGTACTTC	CASSLKGLAGETQYF
TRBV4-1	TRBJ1-5	NA	NA	TGCGCCAGCAGCCAAGCAACAGGCAATCAGCCCCAGCATTTT	CASSQATGNQPQHF